These T cell receptor beta chains were read from a single sample in a study of blood T cell repertoires in COVID-19. Sequencing was performed with immunoSEQ multiplex PCR; in TCRdb, only in-frame clones are kept and a portion is missing. The sample comprises a few hundred thousand clones, 89% of which are singletons, and approximately 2% rests with the top ten. Sequencing was done on a sample of peripheral blood. These receptors came from a man over 45 with acute or convalescent COVID-19. CDR3s include the opening cysteine and the closing phenylalanine or tryptophan. The order of the fields is clone size, V gene, D gene, J gene, CDR3 protein, CDR3 DNA. A D gene is named only where the DNA matches it firmly. Clone size is given for some rows only: seen once, a few or many times, or a class if the clone is expanded.

-,TRBV30,-,TRBJ1-6,CAWSREDSSYNSPLHF,TGTGCCTGGAGTCGTGAGGATAGCTCCTATAATTCACCCCTCCACTTT
-,TRBV7-9,-,TRBJ2-7,CASSLAPSVGEQYF,TGTGCCAGCAGCTTAGCCCCCAGCGTGGGCGAGCAGTACTTC
-,TRBV6-5,-,TRBJ2-7,CASSYNPGTYEQYF,TGTGCCAGCAGTTACAACCCGGGGACCTACGAGCAGTACTTC
-,TRBV7-9,-,TRBJ2-7,CASSLVAVPYEQYF,TGTGCCAGCAGCTTAGTTGCGGTCCCTTACGAGCAGTACTTC
-,TRBV9,-,TRBJ2-5,CASSPRLAQETQYF,TGTGCCAGCAGCCCCCGATTGGCCCAAGAGACCCAGTACTTC
-,TRBV6-2/TRBV6-3,-,TRBJ2-5,CASSYLGTRDQYF,TGTGCCAGCAGTTACTTGGGAACACGGGACCAGTACTTC
-,TRBV3-1/TRBV3-2,TRBD1,TRBJ2-1,CASSLTGVRDNEQFF,TGTGCCAGCAGCCTTACAGGGGTCAGAGACAATGAGCAGTTCTTC
once,TRBV27,TRBD2,TRBJ2-5,CASSPGGAQTQYF,TGTGCCAGCAGTCCCGGGGGGGCGCAGACCCAGTACTTC
-,TRBV4-1,-,TRBJ1-5,CASSQDGSLSQHF,TGCGCCAGCAGCCAAGATGGGAGCCTATCCCAGCATTTT
-,TRBV19,TRBD1,TRBJ2-7,CASSIQGASEQYF,TGTGCCAGTAGTATCCAGGGGGCGAGCGAGCAGTACTTC
-,TRBV7-2,TRBD1,TRBJ2-7,CASSSDRASSYEQYF,TGTGCCAGCAGCTCTGACAGGGCCAGCTCCTACGAGCAGTACTTC
-,TRBV10-3,TRBD1,TRBJ1-1,CAISESTGVDTEAFF,TGTGCCATCAGTGAGTCAACAGGGGTCGACACTGAAGCTTTCTTT
once,TRBV10-3,-,TRBJ2-5,CAISGEELAEAQYF,TGTGCCATCAGTGGCGAGGAACTGGCGGAGGCCCAGTACTTC
-,TRBV12-3/TRBV12-4,-,TRBJ1-1,CASRWTDEIEAFF,TGTGCCAGCAGGTGGACAGACGAAATTGAAGCTTTCTTT
-,TRBV25-1,-,TRBJ2-1,CASSGLDRSYNEQFF,TGTGCCAGCAGTGGATTAGACAGGAGCTACAATGAGCAGTTCTTC
-,TRBV18,-,TRBJ2-3,CASSLSSTDTQYF,TGTGCCAGCTCACTCTCGAGCACAGATACGCAGTATTTT
-,TRBV10-3,-,TRBJ1-5,CAISESGLGHQPQHF,TGTGCCATCAGTGAGTCGGGGCTAGGCCATCAGCCCCAGCATTTT
-,TRBV2,TRBD1,TRBJ1-2,CASSVTGGGYTF,TGTGCCAGCAGTGTGACAGGGGGTGGCTACACCTTC
-,TRBV4-1,-,TRBJ2-2,CASSQQDWTAYTGELFF,TGCGCCAGCAGCCAACAGGATTGGACAGCCTACACCGGGGAGCTGTTTTTT
few,TRBV11-3,-,TRBJ1-6,CASSVRFNSPLHF,TGTGCCAGCAGCGTCAGATTCAATTCACCCCTCCACTTT
-,TRBV7-9,TRBD1,TRBJ1-6,CASSLGQSSYNSPLHF,TGTGCCAGCAGTTTGGGACAGAGCTCCTATAATTCACCCCTCCACTTT
-,TRBV27,TRBD1,TRBJ1-2,CASSGDRVGGYGYTF,TGTGCCAGCAGTGGGGACAGGGTAGGAGGCTATGGCTACACCTTC
-,TRBV19,TRBD2,TRBJ2-1,CASSRGRGYNEQFF,TGTGCCAGTAGTAGGGGGAGGGGATACAATGAGCAGTTCTTC
-,TRBV5-4,-,TRBJ2-1,CASSLDSYNEQFF,TGTGCCAGCAGCCTCGACAGCTACAATGAGCAGTTCTTC
once,TRBV7-8,-,TRBJ1-2,CASSGGRANTNYGYTF,TGTGCCAGCAGCGGTGGCAGGGCTAATACTAACTATGGCTACACCTTC
-,TRBV6-5,-,TRBJ2-3,CASSYGPEATQYF,TGTGCCAGCAGTTACGGGCCCGAAGCTACGCAGTATTTT
-,TRBV5-6,-,TRBJ2-5,CASIKPHGNQETQYF,TGTGCCAGCATCAAACCCCACGGGAACCAAGAGACCCAGTACTTC
-,TRBV7-9,-,TRBJ2-7,CASSLAGQRTYEQYF,TGTGCCAGCAGCTTGGCCGGACAGCGAACCTACGAGCAGTACTTC
-,TRBV30,-,TRBJ1-2,CAWSAAGYGYTF,TGTGCCTGGAGTGCTGCAGGGTATGGCTACACCTTC
-,TRBV6-6,TRBD1,TRBJ1-4,CASSPDRGGSEKLFF,TGTGCCAGCAGCCCCGACAGGGGAGGGAGTGAAAAACTGTTTTTT
-,TRBV19,TRBD2,TRBJ2-4,CASSIAGGLHRIQYF,TGTGCCAGTAGTATAGCGGGGGGACTCCATCGGATTCAGTACTTC
-,TRBV27,TRBD1,TRBJ1-6,CASRLSGTGDYAPLHF,TGTGCCAGCAGGCTTTCCGGGACAGGGGATTACGCACCCCTCCACTTT
once,TRBV13,-,TRBJ1-1,CASRKGPAGEGAFF,TGTGCCAGCAGGAAGGGACCGGCGGGGGAGGGAGCTTTCTTT
-,TRBV29-1,-,TRBJ1-2,CSVGQELNYGYTF,TGCAGCGTTGGACAGGAACTAAACTATGGCTACACCTTC
-,TRBV2,TRBD2,TRBJ2-3,CASSEAEIAGGDTQYF,TGTGCCAGCAGTGAAGCCGAGATAGCGGGGGGGGATACGCAGTATTTT
once,TRBV27,-,TRBJ1-1,CASSLFRGNSEAFF,TGTGCCAGCAGTTTATTTCGGGGGAACTCTGAAGCTTTCTTT
many,TRBV7-6,-,TRBJ2-2,CASSLKQFANTGELFF,TGTGCCAGCAGCTTAAAACAGTTCGCGAACACCGGGGAGCTGTTTTTT
-,TRBV3-1/TRBV3-2,-,TRBJ2-7,CASSQETWLPGEQYF,TGTGCCAGCAGCCAAGAAACTTGGCTTCCGGGCGAGCAGTACTTC
-,TRBV29-1,TRBD1,TRBJ1-1,CSVLGGPGLRGVATEAFF,TGCAGCGTTTTGGGGGGCCCCGGCCTCAGGGGGGTGGCCACTGAAGCTTTCTTT
-,TRBV18,TRBD1,TRBJ1-3,CASSPEQGVGNTIYF,TGTGCCAGCTCACCGGAACAGGGGGTTGGAAACACCATATATTTT
-,TRBV19,-,TRBJ2-2,CASSIARVDGELFF,TGTGCCAGTAGTATTGCGAGGGTTGACGGGGAGCTGTTTTTT
-,TRBV7-8,-,TRBJ1-2,CASSLAEGLGYTF,TGTGCCAGCAGCTTAGCGGAGGGTCTGGGCTACACCTTC
-,TRBV19,TRBD2,TRBJ2-3,CASSIGLAGLSTDTQYF,TGTGCCAGTAGTATAGGACTAGCGGGGTTATCCACAGATACGCAGTATTTT
-,TRBV5-1,TRBD1,TRBJ1-4,CASRTGGREKLFF,TGCGCCAGCCGGACAGGGGGCCGGGAAAAACTGTTTTTT
-,TRBV27,-,TRBJ1-5,CASAAGKSVNQPQHF,TGTGCCAGCGCTGCAGGGAAATCGGTTAATCAGCCCCAGCATTTT
-,TRBV16,-,TRBJ1-6,CASSPQDRFYNSPLHF,TGTGCCAGCAGCCCACAAGACAGATTCTATAATTCACCCCTCCACTTT
-,TRBV9,-,TRBJ2-5,CASQTVQETQYF,TGTGCCAGCCAGACAGTCCAAGAGACCCAGTACTTC
many,TRBV30,-,TRBJ1-1,CAWSLRESSEAFF,TGTGCCTGGAGTTTGCGGGAGTCTTCCGAAGCTTTCTTT
-,TRBV4-1,TRBD1,TRBJ1-5,CASSRNRGRENQPQHF,TGCGCCAGCAGTCGTAACAGGGGGCGGGAAAATCAGCCCCAGCATTTT
-,TRBV27,-,TRBJ2-2,CASSPRPLGRELFF,TGTGCCAGCAGTCCCCGGCCTTTGGGCCGGGAGCTGTTTTTT
-,TRBV5-1,TRBD1,TRBJ1-1,CASSPGTANTEAFF,TGCGCCAGCAGCCCGGGGACAGCCAACACTGAAGCTTTCTTT
-,TRBV6-5,-,TRBJ1-2,CASTNREGHPYGYTF,TGTGCCAGCACCAACAGAGAAGGACACCCCTATGGCTACACCTTC
-,TRBV5-1,TRBD2,TRBJ2-3,CASSLVGAGGADTQYF,TGCGCCAGCAGCTTGGTGGGTGCGGGAGGGGCAGATACGCAGTATTTT
-,TRBV5-1,-,TRBJ2-3,CASTYGLGDTQYF,TGCGCCAGCACCTACGGGTTAGGAGATACGCAGTATTTT
-,TRBV5-6,-,TRBJ1-2,CASSVAGLYGYTF,TGTGCCAGCAGCGTAGCGGGGCTCTATGGCTACACCTTC
-,TRBV5-1,TRBD1,TRBJ1-2,CASSSRGQPNYGYTF,TGCGCCAGCAGCTCCCGGGGACAGCCTAACTATGGCTACACCTTC
-,TRBV12-3/TRBV12-4,-,TRBJ1-1,CASRTSGWTEAFF,TGTGCCAGCAGGACCTCAGGCTGGACTGAAGCTTTCTTT
-,TRBV7-8,-,TRBJ2-1,CASSRPGATRNEQFF,TGTGCCAGCAGCCGCCCAGGGGCCACTAGGAATGAGCAGTTCTTC
-,TRBV10-3,-,TRBJ1-2,CAISGGTPYGYTF,TGTGCCATCAGTGGGGGGACACCCTATGGCTACACCTTC